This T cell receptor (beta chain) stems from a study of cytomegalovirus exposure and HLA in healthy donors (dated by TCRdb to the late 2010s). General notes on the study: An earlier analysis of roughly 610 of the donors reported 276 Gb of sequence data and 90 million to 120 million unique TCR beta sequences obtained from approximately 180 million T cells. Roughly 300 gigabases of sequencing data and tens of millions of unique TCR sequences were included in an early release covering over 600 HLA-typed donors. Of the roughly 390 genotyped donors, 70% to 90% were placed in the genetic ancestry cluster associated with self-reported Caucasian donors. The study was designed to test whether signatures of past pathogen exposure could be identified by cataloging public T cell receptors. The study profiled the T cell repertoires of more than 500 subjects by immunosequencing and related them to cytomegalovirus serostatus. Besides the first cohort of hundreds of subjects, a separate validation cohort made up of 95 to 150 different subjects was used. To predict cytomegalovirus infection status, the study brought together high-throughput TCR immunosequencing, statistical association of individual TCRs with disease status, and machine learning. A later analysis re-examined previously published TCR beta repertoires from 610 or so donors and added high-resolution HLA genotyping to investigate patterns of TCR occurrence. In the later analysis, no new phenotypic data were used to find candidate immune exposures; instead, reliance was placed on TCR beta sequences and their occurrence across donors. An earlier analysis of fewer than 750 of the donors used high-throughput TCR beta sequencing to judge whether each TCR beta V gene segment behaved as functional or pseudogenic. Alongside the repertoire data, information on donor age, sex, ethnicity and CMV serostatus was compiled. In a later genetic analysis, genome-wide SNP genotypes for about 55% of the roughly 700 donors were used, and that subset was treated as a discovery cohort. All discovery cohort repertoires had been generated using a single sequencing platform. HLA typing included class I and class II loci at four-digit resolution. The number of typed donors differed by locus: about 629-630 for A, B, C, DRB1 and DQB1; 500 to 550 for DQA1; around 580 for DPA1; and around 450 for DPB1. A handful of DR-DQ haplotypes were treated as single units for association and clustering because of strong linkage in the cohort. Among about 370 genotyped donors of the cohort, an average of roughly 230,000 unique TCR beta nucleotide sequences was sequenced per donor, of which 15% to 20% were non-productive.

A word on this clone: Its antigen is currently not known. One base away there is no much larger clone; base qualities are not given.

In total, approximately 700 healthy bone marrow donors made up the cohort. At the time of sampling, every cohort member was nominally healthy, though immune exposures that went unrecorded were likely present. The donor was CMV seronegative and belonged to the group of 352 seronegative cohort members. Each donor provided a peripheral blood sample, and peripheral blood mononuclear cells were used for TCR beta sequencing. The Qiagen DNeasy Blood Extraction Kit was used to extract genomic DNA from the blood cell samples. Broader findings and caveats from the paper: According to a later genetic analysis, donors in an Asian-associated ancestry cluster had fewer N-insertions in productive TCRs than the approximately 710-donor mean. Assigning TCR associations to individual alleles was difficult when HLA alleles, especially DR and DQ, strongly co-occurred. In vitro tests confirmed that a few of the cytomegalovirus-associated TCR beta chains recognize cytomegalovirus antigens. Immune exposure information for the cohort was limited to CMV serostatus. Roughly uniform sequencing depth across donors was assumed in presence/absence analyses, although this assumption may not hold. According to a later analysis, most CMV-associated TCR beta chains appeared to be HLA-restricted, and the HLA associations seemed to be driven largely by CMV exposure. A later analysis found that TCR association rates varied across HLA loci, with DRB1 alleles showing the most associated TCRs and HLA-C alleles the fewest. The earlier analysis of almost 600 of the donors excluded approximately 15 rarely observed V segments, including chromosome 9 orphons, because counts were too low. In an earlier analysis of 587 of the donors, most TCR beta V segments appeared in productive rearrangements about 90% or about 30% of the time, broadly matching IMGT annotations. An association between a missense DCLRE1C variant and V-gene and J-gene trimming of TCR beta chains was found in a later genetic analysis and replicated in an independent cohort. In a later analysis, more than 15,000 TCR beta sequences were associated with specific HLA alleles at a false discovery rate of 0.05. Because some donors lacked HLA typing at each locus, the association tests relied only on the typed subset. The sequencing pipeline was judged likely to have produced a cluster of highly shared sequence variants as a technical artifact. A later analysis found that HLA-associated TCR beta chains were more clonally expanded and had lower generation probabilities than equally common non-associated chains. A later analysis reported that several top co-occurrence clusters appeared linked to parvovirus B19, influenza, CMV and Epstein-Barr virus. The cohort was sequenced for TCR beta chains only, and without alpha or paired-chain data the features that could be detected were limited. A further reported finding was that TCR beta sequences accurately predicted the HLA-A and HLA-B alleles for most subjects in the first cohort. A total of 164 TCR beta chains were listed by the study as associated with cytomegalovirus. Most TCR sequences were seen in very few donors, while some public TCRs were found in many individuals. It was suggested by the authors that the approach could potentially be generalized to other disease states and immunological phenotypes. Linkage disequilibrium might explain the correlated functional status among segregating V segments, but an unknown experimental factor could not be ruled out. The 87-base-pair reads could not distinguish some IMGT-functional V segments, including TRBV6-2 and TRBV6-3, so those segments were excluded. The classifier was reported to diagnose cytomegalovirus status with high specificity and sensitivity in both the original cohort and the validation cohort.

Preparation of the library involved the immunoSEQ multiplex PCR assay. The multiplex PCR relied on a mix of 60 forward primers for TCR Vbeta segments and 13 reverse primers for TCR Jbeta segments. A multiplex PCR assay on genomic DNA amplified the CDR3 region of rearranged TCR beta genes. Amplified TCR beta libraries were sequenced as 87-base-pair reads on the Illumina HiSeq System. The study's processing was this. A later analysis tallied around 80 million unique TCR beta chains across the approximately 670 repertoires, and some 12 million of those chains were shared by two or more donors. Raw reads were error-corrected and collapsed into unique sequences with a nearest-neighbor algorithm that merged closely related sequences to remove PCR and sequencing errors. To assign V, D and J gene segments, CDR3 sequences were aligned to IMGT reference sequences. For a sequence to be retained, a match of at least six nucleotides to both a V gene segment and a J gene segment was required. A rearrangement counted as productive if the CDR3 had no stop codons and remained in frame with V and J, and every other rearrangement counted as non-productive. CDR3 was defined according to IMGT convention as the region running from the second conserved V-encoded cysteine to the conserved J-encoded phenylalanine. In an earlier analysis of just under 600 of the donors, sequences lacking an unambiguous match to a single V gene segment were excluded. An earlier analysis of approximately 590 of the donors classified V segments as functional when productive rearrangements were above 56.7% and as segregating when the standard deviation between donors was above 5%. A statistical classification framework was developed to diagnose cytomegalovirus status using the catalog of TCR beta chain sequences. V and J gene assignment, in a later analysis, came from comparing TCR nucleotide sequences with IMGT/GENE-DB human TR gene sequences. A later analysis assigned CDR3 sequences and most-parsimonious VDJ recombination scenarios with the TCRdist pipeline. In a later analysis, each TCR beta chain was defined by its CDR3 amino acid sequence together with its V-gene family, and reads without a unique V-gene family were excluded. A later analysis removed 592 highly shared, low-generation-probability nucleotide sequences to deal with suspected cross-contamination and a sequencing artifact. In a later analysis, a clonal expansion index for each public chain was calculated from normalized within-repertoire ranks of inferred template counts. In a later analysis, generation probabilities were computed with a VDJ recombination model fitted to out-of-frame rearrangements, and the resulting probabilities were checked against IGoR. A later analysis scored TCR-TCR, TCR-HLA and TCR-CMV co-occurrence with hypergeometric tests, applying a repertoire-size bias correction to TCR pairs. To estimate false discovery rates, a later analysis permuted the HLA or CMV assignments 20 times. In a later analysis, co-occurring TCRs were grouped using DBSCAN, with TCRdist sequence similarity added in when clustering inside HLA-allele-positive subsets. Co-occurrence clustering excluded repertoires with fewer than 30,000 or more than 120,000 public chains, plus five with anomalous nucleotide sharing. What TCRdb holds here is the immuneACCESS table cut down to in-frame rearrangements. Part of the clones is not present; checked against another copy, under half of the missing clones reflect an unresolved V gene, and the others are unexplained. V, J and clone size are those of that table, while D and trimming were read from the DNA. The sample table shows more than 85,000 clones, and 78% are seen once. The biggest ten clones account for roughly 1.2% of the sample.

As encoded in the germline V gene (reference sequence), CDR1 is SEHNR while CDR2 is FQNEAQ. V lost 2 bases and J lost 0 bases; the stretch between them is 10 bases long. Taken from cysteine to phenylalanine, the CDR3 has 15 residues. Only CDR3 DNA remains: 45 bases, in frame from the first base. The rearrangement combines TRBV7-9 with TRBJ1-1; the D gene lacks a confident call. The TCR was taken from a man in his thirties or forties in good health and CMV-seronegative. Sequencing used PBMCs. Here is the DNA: TGTGCCAGCAGCTTACGGGGAGGTATGAACACTGAAGCTTTCTTT. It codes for CASSLRGGMNTEAFF.